This T cell receptor beta chain was captured in a study of blood T cell repertoires in COVID-19. The wider study: Sources were T cells, B-cell-depleted T cells, or PBMCs; the material itself was cDNA or gDNA.

Assay: immunoSEQ multiplex PCR; the TCRdb copy retains only in-frame clones and omits some. The sample gives fewer than 400,000 clones, 86% of which show up once; over 3.5% is in the top ten. Which cohort a participant joined came from the clinical history participants gave. Two consecutive negative NP/OP PCR tests, clearance, or resolved symptoms defined Cohort 3 recovery. V lost 4 bases and J lost 10; bases outside the gene matches: 8. This CDR3 has 14 amino acids. From germline, CDR1 is SGHNT and CDR2 YYREEE (reference sequence). The receptor was isolated from a man aged 30 to 39 who had recovered from COVID-19. The chain couples TRBV5-4 to TRBJ1-4; 9 bases are shared with TRBD1. The material sequenced was PBMCs or T cells enriched from blood (not recorded which). In nucleotides, the CDR3 is TGTGCCAGCAGCCTTACAGGGGGCGACGGAAAACTGTTTTTT. It translates to CASSLTGGDGKLFF.